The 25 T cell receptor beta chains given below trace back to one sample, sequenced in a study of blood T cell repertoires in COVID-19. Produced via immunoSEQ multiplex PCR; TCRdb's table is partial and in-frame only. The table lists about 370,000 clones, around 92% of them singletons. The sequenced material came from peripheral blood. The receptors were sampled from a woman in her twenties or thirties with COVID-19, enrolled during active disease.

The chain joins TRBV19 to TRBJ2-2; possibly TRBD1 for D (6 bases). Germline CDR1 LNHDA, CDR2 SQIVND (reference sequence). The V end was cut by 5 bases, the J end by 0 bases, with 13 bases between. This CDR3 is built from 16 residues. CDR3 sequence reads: CASSPADSANTGELFF. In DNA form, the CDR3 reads TGTGCCAGTAGTCCGGCGGACAGCGCGAACACCGGGGAGCTGTTTTTT.

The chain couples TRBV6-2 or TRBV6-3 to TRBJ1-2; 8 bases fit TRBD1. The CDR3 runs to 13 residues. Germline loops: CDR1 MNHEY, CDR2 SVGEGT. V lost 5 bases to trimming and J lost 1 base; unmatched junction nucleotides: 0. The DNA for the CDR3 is TGTGCCAGCAGTGACAGGGGTAACTATGGCTACACCTTC. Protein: CASSDRGNYGYTF.

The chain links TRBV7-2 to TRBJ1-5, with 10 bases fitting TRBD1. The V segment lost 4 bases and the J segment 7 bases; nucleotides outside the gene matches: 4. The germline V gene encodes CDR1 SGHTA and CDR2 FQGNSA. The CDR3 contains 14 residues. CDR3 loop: CASSSGTGEQPQHF. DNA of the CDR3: TGTGCCAGCAGCTCGGGGACAGGGGAGCAGCCCCAGCATTTT.

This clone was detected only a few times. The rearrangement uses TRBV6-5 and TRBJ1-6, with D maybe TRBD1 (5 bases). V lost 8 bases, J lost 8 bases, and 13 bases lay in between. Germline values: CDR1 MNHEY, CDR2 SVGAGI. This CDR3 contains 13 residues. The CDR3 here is CASSRAQDSPLHF. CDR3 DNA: TGTGCCAGCTCCAGGGCCCAAGATTCACCCCTCCACTTT.

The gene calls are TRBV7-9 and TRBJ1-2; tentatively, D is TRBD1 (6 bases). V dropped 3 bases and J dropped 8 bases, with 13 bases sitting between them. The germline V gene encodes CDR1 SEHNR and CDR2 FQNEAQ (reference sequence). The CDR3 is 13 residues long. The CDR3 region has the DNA TGTGCCAGCAGCTTGGACCGGGACAAAGGCTACACCTTC. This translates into CASSLDRDKGYTF.

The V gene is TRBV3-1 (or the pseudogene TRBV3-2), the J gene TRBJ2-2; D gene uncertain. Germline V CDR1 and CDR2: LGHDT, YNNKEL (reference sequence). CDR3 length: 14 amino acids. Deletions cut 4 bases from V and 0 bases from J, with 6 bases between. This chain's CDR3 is CASSLNTNTGELFF. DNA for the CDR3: TGTGCCAGCAGCCTAAACACGAACACCGGGGAGCTGTTTTTT.

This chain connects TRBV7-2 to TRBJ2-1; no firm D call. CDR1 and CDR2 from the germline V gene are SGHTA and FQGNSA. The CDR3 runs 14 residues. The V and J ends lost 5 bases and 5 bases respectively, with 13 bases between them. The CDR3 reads CASSRPPIHNEQFF. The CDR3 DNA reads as TGTGCCAGCAGCCGCCCCCCTATACACAATGAGCAGTTCTTC.

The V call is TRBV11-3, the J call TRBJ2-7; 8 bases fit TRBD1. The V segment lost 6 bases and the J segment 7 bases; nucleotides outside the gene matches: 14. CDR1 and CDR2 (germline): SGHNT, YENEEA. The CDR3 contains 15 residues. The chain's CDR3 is CASSRGQTGVEEQYV. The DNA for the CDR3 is TGTGCCAGCAGTCGGGGTCAGACAGGGGTGGAAGAGCAGTACGTC.

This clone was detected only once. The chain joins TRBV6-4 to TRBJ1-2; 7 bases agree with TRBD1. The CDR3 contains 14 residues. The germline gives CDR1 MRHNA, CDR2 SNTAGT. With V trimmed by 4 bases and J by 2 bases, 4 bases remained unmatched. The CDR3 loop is CASSVRRGNYGYTF. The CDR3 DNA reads TGTGCCAGCAGTGTACGCAGGGGGAACTATGGCTACACCTTC.

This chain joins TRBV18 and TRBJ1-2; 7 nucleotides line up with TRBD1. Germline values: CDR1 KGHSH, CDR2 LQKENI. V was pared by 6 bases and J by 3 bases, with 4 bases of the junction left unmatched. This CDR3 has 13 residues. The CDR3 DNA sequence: TGTGCCAGCTCTCAGGGACAGTACTATGGCTACACCTTC. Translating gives CASSQGQYYGYTF.

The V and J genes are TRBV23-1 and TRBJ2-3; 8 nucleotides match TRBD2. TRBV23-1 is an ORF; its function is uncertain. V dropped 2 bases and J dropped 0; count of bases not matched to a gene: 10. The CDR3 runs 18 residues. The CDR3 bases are TGCGCCAGCAGTCAAAAGGGGACAAGCGGGGGAAGCACAGATACGCAGTATTTT. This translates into CASSQKGTSGGSTDTQYF.

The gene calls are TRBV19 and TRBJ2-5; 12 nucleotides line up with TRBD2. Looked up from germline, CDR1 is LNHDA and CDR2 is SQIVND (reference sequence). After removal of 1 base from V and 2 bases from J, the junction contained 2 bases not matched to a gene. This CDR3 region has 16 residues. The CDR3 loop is CASSIGGTSGQETQYF. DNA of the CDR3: TGTGCCAGTAGTATAGGGGGGACTAGCGGGCAAGAGACCCAGTACTTC.

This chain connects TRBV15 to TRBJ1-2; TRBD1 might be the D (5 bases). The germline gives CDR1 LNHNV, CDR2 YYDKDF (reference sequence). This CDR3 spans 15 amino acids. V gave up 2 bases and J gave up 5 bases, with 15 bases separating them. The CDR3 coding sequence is TGTGCCACCAGCAGATTTCTCGGCAGGGAATATGGCTACACCTTC. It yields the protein CATSRFLGREYGYTF. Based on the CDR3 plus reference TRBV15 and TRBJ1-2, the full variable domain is DAMVIQNPRYQVTQFGKPVTLSCSQTLNHNVMYWYQQKSSQAPKLLFHYYDKDFNNEADTPDNFQSRRPNTSFCFLDIRSPGLGDTAMYLCATSRFLGREYGYTFGSGTRLTVV.

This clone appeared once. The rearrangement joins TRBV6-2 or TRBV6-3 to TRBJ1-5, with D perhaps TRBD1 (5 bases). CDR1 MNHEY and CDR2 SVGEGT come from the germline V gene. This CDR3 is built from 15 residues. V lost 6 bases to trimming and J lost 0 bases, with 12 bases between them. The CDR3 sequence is CASSRPTDSNQPQHF. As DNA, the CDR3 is TGTGCCAGCAGCCGTCCGACAGATAGCAATCAGCCCCAGCATTTT.

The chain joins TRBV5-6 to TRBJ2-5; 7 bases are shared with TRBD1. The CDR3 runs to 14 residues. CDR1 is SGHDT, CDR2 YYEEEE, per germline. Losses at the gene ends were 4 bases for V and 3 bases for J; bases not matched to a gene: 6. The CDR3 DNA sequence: TGTGCCAGCAGCCGAGGGACAGCCGAAGAGACCCAGTACTTC. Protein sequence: CASSRGTAEETQYF.

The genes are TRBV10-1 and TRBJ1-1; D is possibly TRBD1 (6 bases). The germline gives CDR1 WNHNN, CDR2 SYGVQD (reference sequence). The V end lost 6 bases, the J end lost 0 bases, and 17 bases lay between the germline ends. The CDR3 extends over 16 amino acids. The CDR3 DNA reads TGCGCCAGCAGCGCAGTTCGGGGGGCCATGAACACTGAAGCTTTCTTT. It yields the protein CASSAVRGAMNTEAFF.

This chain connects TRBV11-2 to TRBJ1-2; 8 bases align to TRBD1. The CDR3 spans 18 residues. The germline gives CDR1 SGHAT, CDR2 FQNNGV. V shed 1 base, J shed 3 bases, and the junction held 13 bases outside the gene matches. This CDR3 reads CASSLGRVRGRFYYGYTF. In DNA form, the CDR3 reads TGTGCCAGCAGCTTAGGCCGTGTCAGGGGGCGCTTCTACTATGGCTACACCTTC.

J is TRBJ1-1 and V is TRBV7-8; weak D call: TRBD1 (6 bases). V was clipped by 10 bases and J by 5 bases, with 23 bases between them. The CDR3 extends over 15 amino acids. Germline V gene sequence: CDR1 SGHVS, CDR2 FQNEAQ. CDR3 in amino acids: CATSRLGQGTTEAFF. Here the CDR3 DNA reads TGTGCCACCTCCCGTTTGGGACAAGGAACAACTGAAGCTTTCTTT.

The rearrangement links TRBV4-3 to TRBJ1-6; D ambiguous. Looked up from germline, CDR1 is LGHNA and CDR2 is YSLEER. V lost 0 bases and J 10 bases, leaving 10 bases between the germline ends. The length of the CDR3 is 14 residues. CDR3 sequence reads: CASSQETRGSPLHF. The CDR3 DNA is TGCGCCAGCAGCCAAGAAACAAGAGGCTCACCCCTCCACTTT.

Written as DNA, the CDR3 is TGTGCCAGCAGTTACTCTCTTCCCGACAGGGGCTACGAGCAGTACTTC. This codes for CASSYSLPDRGYEQYF. The rearrangement joins TRBV6-5 to TRBJ2-7; 8 bases are shared with TRBD1. V lost 0 bases and J lost 3; bases outside the gene matches: 7. Germline V CDR1 and CDR2: MNHEY, SVGAGI. CDR3 length: 16 amino acids.

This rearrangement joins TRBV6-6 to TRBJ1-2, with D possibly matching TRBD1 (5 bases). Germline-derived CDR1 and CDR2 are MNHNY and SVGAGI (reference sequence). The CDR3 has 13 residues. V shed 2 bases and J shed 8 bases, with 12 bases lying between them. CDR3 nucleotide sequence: TGTGCCAGCAGTTACGAGCAGGGTGACGGCTACACCTTC. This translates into CASSYEQGDGYTF.

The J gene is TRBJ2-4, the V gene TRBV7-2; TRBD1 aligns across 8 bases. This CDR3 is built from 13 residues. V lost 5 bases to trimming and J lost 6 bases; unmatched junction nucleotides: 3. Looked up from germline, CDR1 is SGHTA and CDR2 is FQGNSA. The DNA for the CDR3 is TGTGCCAGCAGCCCCGACAGGGGAAACATTCAGTACTTC. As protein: CASSPDRGNIQYF. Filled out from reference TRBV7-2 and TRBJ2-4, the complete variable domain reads GAGVSQSPSNKVTEKGKDVELRCDPISGHTALYWYRQSLGQGLEFLIYFQGNSAPDKSGLPSDRFSAERTGGSVSTLTIQRTQQEDSAVYLCASSPDRGNIQYFGAGTRLSVL.

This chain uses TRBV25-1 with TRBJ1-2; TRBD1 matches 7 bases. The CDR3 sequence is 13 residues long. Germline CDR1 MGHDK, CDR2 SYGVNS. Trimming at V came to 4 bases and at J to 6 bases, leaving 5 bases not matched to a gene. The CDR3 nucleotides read TGTGCCAGCAGTGTACAGGGGAGAGATGGCTACACCTTC. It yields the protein CASSVQGRDGYTF.

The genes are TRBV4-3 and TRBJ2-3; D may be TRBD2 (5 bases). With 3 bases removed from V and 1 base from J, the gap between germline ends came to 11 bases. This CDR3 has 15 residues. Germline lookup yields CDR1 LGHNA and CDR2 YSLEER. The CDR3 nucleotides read TGCGCCAGCAGCCAGGGAGTCAGTCGCACAGATACGCAGTATTTT. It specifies CASSQGVSRTDTQYF.

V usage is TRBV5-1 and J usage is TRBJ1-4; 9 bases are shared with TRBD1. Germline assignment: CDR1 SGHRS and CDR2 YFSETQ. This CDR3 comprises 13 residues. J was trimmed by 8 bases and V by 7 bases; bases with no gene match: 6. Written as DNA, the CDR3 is TGCGCCAGCCAACGACAGGGGGGCGAAAAACTGTTTTTT. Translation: CASQRQGGEKLFF. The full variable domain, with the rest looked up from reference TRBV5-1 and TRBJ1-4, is KAGVTQTPRYLIKTRGQQVTLSCSPISGHRSVSWYQQTPGQGLQFLFEYFSETQRNKGNFPGRFSGRQFSNSRSEMNVSTLELGDSALYLCASQRQGGEKLFFGSGTQLSVL.